The 24 T cell receptor beta chains below all came from one sample that was sequenced in a study of OX40 agonist ivuxolimab in advanced cancers. Preparation of the library involved the immunoSEQ multiplex PCR assay. The table comes from immuneACCESS by way of TCRdb, which keeps in-frame sequences with V and J called. Part of the clones is missing from these tables; in studies checked, under half for an unresolved V gene and the rest for unknown reasons. Counted in this sample were approximately 98,000 clones; about 80% of them appeared once. Of the sample, roughly 5.4% is held by the ten largest clones. Here the sequenced sample was CD4+ or CD8+ T cells sorted from blood, taken in a trial of the OX40 agonist ivuxolimab. These receptors all come from an adult with an advanced solid tumor such as melanoma, head and neck, liver or kidney cancer.

The chain joins TRBV7-2 to TRBJ2-1; D could derive from TRBD1 or TRBD2 (5 bases each). CDR1 is SGHTA and CDR2 is FQGNSA in the germline V gene. Trimming took 5 bases from V and 7 from J, leaving 15 bases between them. The CDR3 is 14 residues long. CDR3 bases: TGTGCCAGCAGCAATCCTCAGGGAGCAAATGAGCAGTTCTTC. This translates into CASSNPQGANEQFF.

The chain combines TRBV4-3 with TRBJ2-1; tentatively, D is TRBD2 (7 bases). Trimming took off 0 bases at V and 8 bases at J, with 14 bases between the two ends. The CDR3 consists of 15 residues. Germline V gene sequence: CDR1 LGHNA, CDR2 YSLEER. CDR3 loop: CASSQDGGGRHEQFF. In nucleotides, the CDR3 is TGCGCCAGCAGCCAAGATGGGGGGGGCCGCCATGAGCAGTTCTTC.

The J gene is TRBJ2-1, the V gene TRBV15, with no clear D. Trimming pared 0 bases from V and 1 base from J, leaving 4 bases between. The V gene's germline CDR1 is LNHNV and CDR2 YYDKDF (reference sequence). CDR3 size: 14 residues. CDR3 amino acids: CATSRDQSYNEQFF. The DNA of the CDR3 is TGTGCCACCAGCAGAGACCAATCCTACAATGAGCAGTTCTTC.

The chain is built from TRBV14 and TRBJ1-3; 9 nucleotides line up with TRBD1. Looked up from germline, CDR1 is SGHDN and CDR2 is FVKESK. The CDR3 has 15 residues. V trimming: 3 bases; J trimming: 0 bases; junction bases outside the gene matches: 0. CDR3 region: CASSQTGGSGNTIYF. The DNA of the CDR3 is TGTGCCAGCAGCCAGACAGGGGGCTCTGGAAACACCATATATTTT.

V is TRBV11-2 and J is TRBJ1-5, with 9 bases identical to TRBD1. V shed 3 bases and J 6 bases; nucleotides not matched to a gene: 6. CDR3 length equals 15 residues. Germline CDR1 and CDR2: SGHAT and FQNNGV. CDR3 loop: CASSLGQGPGQPQHF. CDR3 bases: TGTGCCAGCAGCTTGGGACAGGGTCCGGGTCAGCCCCAGCATTTT.

The chain recombines TRBV30 with TRBJ1-2; the D gene is possibly TRBD1 (5 bases). CDR1 is GTSNPN, CDR2 SVGIG, per germline (reference sequence). V lost 0 bases and J 4 bases, leaving 15 bases between the germline ends. This CDR3 is 15 amino acids long. CDR3 in DNA: TGTGCCTGGAGTGTTGACAGCTTTAGTTTCTATGGCTACACCTTC. As protein: CAWSVDSFSFYGYTF.

This sequence joins TRBV29-1 and TRBJ2-7; 7 nucleotides align to TRBD1. After removal of 6 bases from V and 3 bases from J, the junction contained 2 bases not matched to a gene. The CDR3 sequence is 11 residues long. Germline values: CDR1 SQVTM, CDR2 ANQGSEA. CDR3 sequence: CSVGTVYEQYF. The CDR3 DNA reads TGCAGCGTCGGGACAGTCTACGAGCAGTACTTC.

The chain couples TRBV7-2 to TRBJ1-6; the D is unclear. V lost 5 bases to trimming and J lost 7 bases, with 18 bases between them. The CDR3 sequence is 16 residues long. Germline CDR1 reads SGHTA; CDR2 reads FQGNSA. CDR3 residues: CASSAPPGGPNSPLHF. The CDR3 DNA reads TGTGCCAGCAGCGCCCCGCCGGGAGGCCCGAATTCACCCCTCCACTTT.

The chain links TRBV18 to TRBJ2-7; 11 bases line up with TRBD1. After removal of 5 bases from V and 3 bases from J, the junction contained 6 bases not matched to a gene. CDR3 length equals 15 residues. Germline V lookup: CDR1 KGHSH, CDR2 LQKENI. In nucleotides, the CDR3 is TGTGCCAGCTCAGAGGGACAGGGGGATCTCTACGAGCAGTACTTC. This codes for CASSEGQGDLYEQYF.

CDR3 sequence: CASSDKDRGNTIYF. The CDR3 nucleotides are TGTGCCAGCAGTGATAAGGACCGTGGAAACACCATATATTTT. This chain links TRBV6-5 with TRBJ1-3; D uncertain. Looked up from germline, CDR1 is MNHEY and CDR2 is SVGAGI. This CDR3 region has 14 residues. V lost 5 bases and J 3 bases, leaving 11 bases between the germline ends.

This clone has only one observation. The chain is built from TRBV19 and TRBJ1-2; TRBD1 aligns across 8 bases. Trimming cost V 5 bases and J 8 bases; bases outside gene matches: 10. Germline V gene sequence: CDR1 LNHDA, CDR2 SQIVND (reference sequence). The CDR3 loop spans 14 amino acids. CDR3: CASSPGQGGLGYTF. CDR3 in DNA: TGTGCCAGTAGTCCTGGACAGGGCGGCCTGGGCTACACCTTC.

The V call is TRBV5-1, the J call TRBJ2-7; D might be TRBD1 (6 bases). V lost 0 bases and J lost 6, with 16 bases in between. The germline V gene has CDR1 SGHRS and CDR2 YFSETQ. The CDR3 has 15 residues. This chain's CDR3 is CASSLALGSGAEQYF. The CDR3 DNA reads as TGCGCCAGCAGCTTGGCCTTGGGGTCAGGGGCCGAGCAGTACTTC.

The chain carries TRBV6-1 and TRBJ2-5, with D unresolved. Trimming removed 6 bases at V and 0 bases at J, with 8 bases between. CDR1 MNHNS and CDR2 SASEGT come from the germline V gene. The CDR3 has 13 residues. The CDR3 here is CASSSRDQETQYF. CDR3 sequence (DNA): TGTGCCAGCAGCTCCCGGGACCAAGAGACCCAGTACTTC.

This chain uses TRBV7-2 with TRBJ2-2; D ambiguous. V was cut by 5 bases and J by 1 base, with 11 bases left in between. This CDR3 is 15 amino acids long. From germline, CDR1 is SGHTA and CDR2 FQGNSA. The CDR3 loop is CASSPSPLNTGELFF. CDR3 bases: TGTGCCAGCAGCCCTTCACCGTTGAACACCGGGGAGCTGTTTTTT.

J is TRBJ2-2 and V is TRBV7-6, with 11 positions matching TRBD2. The germline V gene has CDR1 SGHVS and CDR2 FNYEAQ. The CDR3 runs to 19 residues. The J segment lost 0 bases and the V segment lost 1 base, leaving 7 bases of the junction unmatched. The CDR3 protein is CASSLVASGRYANTGELFF. The CDR3 region has the DNA TGTGCCAGCAGCTTAGTTGCTAGCGGGAGGTACGCGAACACCGGGGAGCTGTTTTTT.

The chain joins TRBV19 to TRBJ1-1; 8 bases map to TRBD1. The V gene end was trimmed by 2 bases and the J gene end by 0 bases; junction bases not matched to a gene: 5. Per the germline V gene, CDR1 is LNHDA and CDR2 is SQIVND (reference sequence). CDR3 length: 16 residues. This chain's CDR3 is CASSIRAGGLNTEAFF. As DNA, the CDR3 is TGTGCCAGTAGTATACGGGCAGGGGGCCTGAACACTGAAGCTTTCTTT. The full variable domain, completed using reference TRBV19 and TRBJ1-1, is DGGITQSPKYLFRKEGQNVTLSCEQNLNHDAMYWYRQDPGQGLRLIYYSQIVNDFQKGDIAEGYSVSREKKESFPLTVTSAQKNPTAFYLCASSIRAGGLNTEAFFGQGTRLTVV.

The chain combines TRBV5-4 with TRBJ2-3; 8 bases line up with TRBD2. The J segment lost 5 bases and the V segment lost 5 bases, leaving 10 bases of the junction unmatched. The CDR3 totals 15 residues. Germline-derived CDR1 and CDR2 are SGHNT and YYREEE (reference sequence). CDR3 DNA: TGTGCCAGCAGTGTAGCGGGGCCGTCCGAAGATACGCAGTATTTT. It encodes CASSVAGPSEDTQYF. Based on the CDR3 plus reference TRBV5-4 and TRBJ2-3, the full variable domain is ETGVTQSPTHLIKTRGQQVTLRCSSQSGHNTVSWYQQALGQGPQFIFQYYREEENGRGNFPPRFSGLQFPNYSSELNVNALELDDSALYLCASSVAGPSEDTQYFGPGTRLTVL.

The genes are TRBV29-1 and TRBJ1-1, with TRBD1 matching 8 bases. The CDR3 contains 12 residues. Germline CDR1 SQVTM, CDR2 ANQGSEA. J was trimmed by 4 bases and V by 7 bases; bases with no gene match: 5. In DNA, the CDR3 is TGCAGCGGAGCAGGGGGCCCCACTGAAGCTTTCTTT. This encodes CSGAGGPTEAFF. Full variable domain (rest looked up from reference TRBV29-1 and TRBJ1-1): SAVISQKPSRDICQRGTSLTIQCQVDSQVTMMFWYRQQPGQSLTLIATANQGSEATYESGFVIDKFPISRPNLTFSTLTVSNMSPEDSSIYLCSGAGGPTEAFFGQGTRLTVV.

The rearrangement joins TRBV7-9 to TRBJ1-1; no clear D. The V and J ends lost 5 bases and 4 bases respectively, with 11 bases between them. This CDR3 is built from 13 residues. Germline CDR1 reads SEHNR; CDR2 reads FQNEAQ (reference sequence). The CDR3 loop is CASSPGEGTEAFF. CDR3 nucleotides: TGTGCCAGCAGCCCCGGGGAGGGCACTGAAGCTTTCTTT.

V and J are TRBV5-1 and TRBJ2-1; D is ambiguous. The V gene lost 4 bases and the J gene lost 0 bases, with 14 bases spanning the gap. CDR1 is SGHRS, CDR2 YFSETQ, per germline. The CDR3 is 16 residues long. CDR3: CASSTDTQSSYNEQFF. The CDR3 DNA is TGCGCCAGCAGCACTGACACGCAAAGCTCCTACAATGAGCAGTTCTTC. Combining the CDR3 with reference TRBV5-1 and TRBJ2-1 gives the whole variable domain KAGVTQTPRYLIKTRGQQVTLSCSPISGHRSVSWYQQTPGQGLQFLFEYFSETQRNKGNFPGRFSGRQFSNSRSEMNVSTLELGDSALYLCASSTDTQSSYNEQFFGPGTRLTVL.

This chain uses TRBV9 with TRBJ2-1; 14 bases line up with TRBD2. This CDR3 comprises 15 residues. J lost 7 bases, V lost 4 bases, and 4 bases had no gene match. CDR1 SGDLS and CDR2 YYNGEE come from the germline V gene. CDR3 loop: CASSLGLAGGNEQFF. DNA of the CDR3: TGTGCCAGCAGCCTCGGACTAGCGGGAGGAAATGAGCAGTTCTTC.

This clone was detected a few times. The chain is built from TRBV6-5 and TRBJ1-5; D is undetermined. The V gene's germline CDR1 is MNHEY and CDR2 SVGAGI. The V end lost 6 bases, the J end lost 7 bases, and 16 bases lay between the germline ends. CDR3 length: 14 amino acids. This chain's CDR3 is CASSTDGSGQPQHF. The CDR3 coding sequence is TGTGCCAGCAGCACCGACGGGTCCGGCCAGCCCCAGCATTTT.

This clone was detected a few times. The chain combines TRBV7-9 with TRBJ1-5, with 8 positions matching TRBD1. The V gene end was trimmed by 5 bases and the J gene end by 2 bases; junction bases not matched to a gene: 5. Germline assignment: CDR1 SEHNR and CDR2 FQNEAQ (reference sequence). This CDR3 region has 15 residues. The CDR3 loop reads CASSPQGAGNQPQHF. The CDR3 bases are TGTGCCAGCAGCCCGCAGGGGGCTGGCAATCAGCCCCAGCATTTT.

The chain couples TRBV9 to TRBJ2-7; tentative D call: TRBD1 (7 bases). Germline V gene lookup returns CDR1 SGDLS and CDR2 YYNGEE. CDR3 length: 15 amino acids. Trimming pared 0 bases from V and 3 bases from J, leaving 13 bases between. The CDR3 region has the DNA TGTGCCAGCAGCGTAGAAAGGCAGGGGGGCTACGAGCAGTACTTC. Its translation is CASSVERQGGYEQYF.